These 13 T cell receptor beta chains share one sample of origin, sequenced in a study of T cells in localized non-small cell lung cancer. The assay was immunoSEQ multiplex PCR, and TCRdb's table has in-frame clones only and misses some. The data show about 35,000 clones, with 85% to 95% seen just once and 10% to 15% held by the top ten. This sample comprised peripheral blood mononuclear cells, obtained before any cancer treatment. All receptors derive from a female donor of 60 years or more with stage II lung adenocarcinoma.

V is TRBV10-2 and J is TRBJ2-7; D is perhaps TRBD1 or TRBD2 (5 bases each). Germline CDR1 is WSHSY and CDR2 is SAAADI. The CDR3 loop spans 13 amino acids. The V end was cut by 6 bases, the J end by 3 bases, with 12 bases between. In DNA form, the CDR3 reads TGCGCCAGCAGCCTCGGGACCCTCTACGAGCAGTACTTC. Protein product: CASSLGTLYEQYF.

The V call is TRBV6-5, the J call TRBJ2-2, with 8 bases matching TRBD1. Germline values: CDR1 MNHEY, CDR2 SVGAGI. The CDR3 loop spans 16 amino acids. The trim removed 2 bases at V and 5 bases at J, leaving 7 bases unmatched. The CDR3 spells CASSYTTGVETGELFF. The CDR3 DNA reads TGTGCCAGCAGTTACACGACAGGGGTGGAGACCGGGGAGCTGTTTTTT.

The chain is built from TRBV18 and TRBJ2-2, with D perhaps being TRBD1 or TRBD2 (5 bases each). Germline CDR1 reads KGHSH; CDR2 reads LQKENI. The CDR3 is 14 residues long. V lost 2 bases, J lost 4 bases, and 8 bases lay in between. The CDR3 is CASSPAGTTGELFF. In nucleotides, the CDR3 is TGTGCCAGCTCACCAGCAGGGACCACCGGGGAGCTGTTTTTT. Together with reference TRBV18 and TRBJ2-2, the CDR3 gives the full variable domain: NAGVMQNPRHLVRRRGQEARLRCSPMKGHSHVYWYRQLPEEGLKFMVYLQKENIIDESGMPKERFSAEFPKEGPSILRIQQVVRGDSAAYFCASSPAGTTGELFFGEGSRLTVL.

The chain employs TRBV6-4 and TRBJ2-1; 11 bases agree with TRBD2. This CDR3 contains 13 residues. CDR1 and CDR2 (germline): MRHNA, SNTAGT. V was clipped by 5 bases and J by 7 bases; unmatched bases: 1. The CDR3 loop is CASSRLAGNEQFF. CDR3 in DNA: TGTGCCAGCAGTCGACTAGCGGGAAATGAGCAGTTCTTC.

The J gene is TRBJ1-4, the V gene TRBV5-6; 9 bases fit TRBD1. Germline-derived CDR1 and CDR2 are SGHDT and YYEEEE. With 3 bases clipped from V and 5 bases from J, the junction kept 11 bases outside the gene matches. The CDR3 loop spans 17 amino acids. CDR3 protein: CASSSRIQGALNEKLFF. In DNA form, the CDR3 reads TGTGCCAGCAGCTCCCGAATACAGGGGGCCCTGAATGAAAAACTGTTTTTT.

The chain uses TRBV6-5 and TRBJ1-1; no clear D gene. Trimming stripped 6 bases from V and 1 base from J, with 15 bases between. Germline CDR1 and CDR2: MNHEY and SVGAGI. The CDR3 runs to 15 residues. This CDR3 is CASRPPSDGNTEAFF. CDR3 in DNA: TGTGCCAGCAGACCCCCGTCGGATGGGAACACTGAAGCTTTCTTT.

The chain is built from TRBV9 and TRBJ1-6, with unresolved D. CDR3 size: 14 residues. Germline V gene sequence: CDR1 SGDLS, CDR2 YYNGEE. Between the trimmed V and J ends, which lost 1 base and 5 bases, there was a span of 7 bases. DNA for the CDR3: TGTGCCAGCAGCGTATTGACTAATAATTCACCCCTCCACTTT. Amino acids: CASSVLTNNSPLHF. Together with reference TRBV9 and TRBJ1-6, the CDR3 gives the full variable domain: DSGVTQTPKHLITATGQRVTLRCSPRSGDLSVYWYQQSLDQGLQFLIQYYNGEERAKGNILERFSAQQFPDLHSELNLSSLELGDSALYFCASSVLTNNSPLHFGNGTRLTVT.

This CDR3 is CASSYQSGRANEQFF. CDR3 sequence (DNA): TGTGCCAGCAGTTACCAATCCGGCAGGGCCAATGAGCAGTTCTTC. The chain is built from TRBV6-6 and TRBJ2-1; possible D gene TRBD1, 5 bases. Germline V gene lookup returns CDR1 MNHNY and CDR2 SVGAGI (reference sequence). V was shortened by 2 bases and J by 6 bases, with 14 bases between the two germline ends. The CDR3 has 15 residues.

J is TRBJ2-1 and V is TRBV19; TRBD2 is a possible D gene (5 bases). Germline V gene data show CDR1 as LNHDA and CDR2 as SQIVND (reference sequence). Deletions cut 3 bases from V and 0 bases from J, with 15 bases between. There are 17 residues in the CDR3. CDR3 DNA sequence: TGTGCCAGTAGTATCGACTACCCCTTTAGCTCCTACAATGAGCAGTTCTTC. Amino acids: CASSIDYPFSSYNEQFF.

The chain couples TRBV7-9 to TRBJ1-2; D might be TRBD1 (6 bases). CDR1 SEHNR and CDR2 FQNEAQ come from the germline V gene (reference sequence). V was shortened by 3 bases and J by 4 bases, with 15 bases between the two germline ends. The length of the CDR3 is 15 residues. CDR3 nucleotides: TGTGCCAGCAGCTTCCCGGACAGAGTCTCCTATGGCTACACCTTC. The encoded protein is CASSFPDRVSYGYTF.

The chain carries TRBV28 and TRBJ2-1; 7 bases line up with TRBD2. Per germline, CDR1 MDHEN and CDR2 SYDVKM. This CDR3 comprises 14 residues. The J segment lost 6 bases and the V segment lost 5 bases, leaving 7 bases of the junction unmatched. The CDR3 is CASSASGVRNEQFF. In nucleotides, the CDR3 is TGTGCCAGCAGTGCGAGCGGGGTTCGCAATGAGCAGTTCTTC.

This sequence joins TRBV6-5 and TRBJ1-5; weak D call: TRBD1 (6 bases). The CDR3 has 15 amino acids. Germline V gene sequence: CDR1 MNHEY, CDR2 SVGAGI. Trimming removed 5 bases at V and 4 bases at J, with 15 bases between. Here the CDR3 DNA reads TGTGCCAGCAGTATTGGGAGGGGGGGGAATCAGCCCCAGCATTTT. As protein: CASSIGRGGNQPQHF.

This chain joins TRBV5-1 and TRBJ1-4, with 8 bases that match TRBD1. Germline loops: CDR1 SGHRS, CDR2 YFSETQ. This CDR3 is 14 amino acids long. V gave up 4 bases and J gave up 3 bases; unmatched junction bases: 2. CDR3 residues: CASSPDRANEKLFF. The CDR3 region has the DNA TGCGCCAGCAGCCCGGACAGGGCTAATGAAAAACTGTTTTTT.